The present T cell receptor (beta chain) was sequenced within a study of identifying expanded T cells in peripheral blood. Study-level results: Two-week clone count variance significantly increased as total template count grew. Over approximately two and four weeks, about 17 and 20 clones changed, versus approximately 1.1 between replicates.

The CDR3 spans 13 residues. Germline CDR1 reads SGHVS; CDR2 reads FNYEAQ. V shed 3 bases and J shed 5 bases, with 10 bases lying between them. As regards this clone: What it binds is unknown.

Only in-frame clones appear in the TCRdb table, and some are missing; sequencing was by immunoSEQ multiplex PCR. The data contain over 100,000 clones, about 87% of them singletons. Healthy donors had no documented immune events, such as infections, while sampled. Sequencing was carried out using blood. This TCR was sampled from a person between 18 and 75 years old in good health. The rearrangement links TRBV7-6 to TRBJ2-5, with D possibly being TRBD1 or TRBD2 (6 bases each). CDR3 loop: CASSFTGRETQYF. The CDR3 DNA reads TGTGCCAGCAGCTTCACAGGGAGGGAGACCCAGTACTTC.